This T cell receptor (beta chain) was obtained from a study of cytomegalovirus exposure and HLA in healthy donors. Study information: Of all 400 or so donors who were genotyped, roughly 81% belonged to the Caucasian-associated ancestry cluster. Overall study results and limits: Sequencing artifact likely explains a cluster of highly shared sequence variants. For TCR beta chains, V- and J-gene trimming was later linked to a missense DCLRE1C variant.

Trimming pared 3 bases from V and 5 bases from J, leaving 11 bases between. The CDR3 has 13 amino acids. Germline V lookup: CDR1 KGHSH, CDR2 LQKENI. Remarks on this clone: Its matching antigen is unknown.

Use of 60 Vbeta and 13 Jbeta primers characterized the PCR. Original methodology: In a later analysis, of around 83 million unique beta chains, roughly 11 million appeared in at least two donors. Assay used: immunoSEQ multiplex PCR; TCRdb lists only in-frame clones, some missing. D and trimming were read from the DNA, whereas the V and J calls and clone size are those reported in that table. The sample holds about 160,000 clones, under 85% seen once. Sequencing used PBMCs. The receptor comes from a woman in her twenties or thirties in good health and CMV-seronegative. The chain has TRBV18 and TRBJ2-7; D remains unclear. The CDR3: CASSPDLIHEQYF. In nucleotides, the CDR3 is TGTGCCAGCTCACCCGACTTAATCCACGAGCAGTACTTC. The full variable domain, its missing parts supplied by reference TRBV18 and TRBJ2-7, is NAGVMQNPRHLVRRRGQEARLRCSPMKGHSHVYWYRQLPEEGLKFMVYLQKENIIDESGMPKERFSAEFPKEGPSILRIQQVVRGDSAAYFCASSPDLIHEQYFGPGTRLTVT.